This paragraph covers one T cell receptor beta chain sequence. Its antigen is currently unknown. Germline V gene sequence: CDR1 KGHSH, CDR2 LQKENI. The CDR3 is 14 amino acids. V lost 6 bases and J lost 4, with 15 bases in between. PCR was performed using 60 Vbeta and 13 Jbeta primers. Clones were sequenced by immunoSEQ multiplex PCR, and TCRdb holds only the in-frame ones, with some missing. The sample holds under 200,000 clones, roughly 80% seen once. This specimen belongs to a study of cytomegalovirus exposure and HLA in healthy donors. Notes on the study in general: Earlier results showed most TCR beta V segments being productive about 90% or about 30% of the time. An analysis that was carried out later associated about 17,000 TCR beta sequences with HLA alleles at 0.05 false discovery rate. Later analysis identified a missense DCLRE1C variant that was linked to TCR beta V- and J-gene trimming.

This clonotype was obtained from a woman under 40 in good health and CMV-seropositive. Sequences were obtained from PBMCs. The chain carries TRBV18 and TRBJ1-2, with D perhaps matching TRBD1 (5 bases). The CDR3 nucleotides read TGTGCCAGCTCGGACGCAGGGCTTTCCTATGGCTACACCTTC. The encoded protein is CASSDAGLSYGYTF.